The clone carrying this T cell receptor (beta chain) was observed many times. Its target is not known. The sample belongs to a study of T-cell reconstitution after alpha-beta-depleted transplantation in children. TCRbeta library preparation incorporated unique molecular identifiers. MiXCR, run by TCRdb on the PCR reads, gives a single entry per CDR3 protein. The repertoire has under 750,000 distinct CDR3 sequences, more than 20% of them found once; the top ten carry 11% to 15%. Per the germline V gene, CDR1 is LNHDA and CDR2 is SQIVND (reference sequence). V lost 8 bases and J lost 11, with 21 bases in between. This CDR3 contains 13 residues. Points from the study as a whole: T-cell counts and diversity at one year post-transplant came mainly from newly produced T cells. It was reported that alpha-beta T cells came from several hundred expanded graft clones (about two months after transplant).

The genes are TRBV19 and TRBJ1-1, with a tentative D call TRBD1 (5 bases). The receptor was isolated from a boy less than two years old who had a stem cell transplant for acute myeloid leukemia, so the T cells may come from the graft donor. The sample in question was PBMCs, mostly from graft donor cells, obtained 360 days after TCRalphabeta/CD19-depleted stem cell transplant. The CDR3 bases are TGTGCCAGTTCAGGGATAGGTGTTGGGTGGGCTTTCTTT. Its protein is CASSGIGVGWAFF.